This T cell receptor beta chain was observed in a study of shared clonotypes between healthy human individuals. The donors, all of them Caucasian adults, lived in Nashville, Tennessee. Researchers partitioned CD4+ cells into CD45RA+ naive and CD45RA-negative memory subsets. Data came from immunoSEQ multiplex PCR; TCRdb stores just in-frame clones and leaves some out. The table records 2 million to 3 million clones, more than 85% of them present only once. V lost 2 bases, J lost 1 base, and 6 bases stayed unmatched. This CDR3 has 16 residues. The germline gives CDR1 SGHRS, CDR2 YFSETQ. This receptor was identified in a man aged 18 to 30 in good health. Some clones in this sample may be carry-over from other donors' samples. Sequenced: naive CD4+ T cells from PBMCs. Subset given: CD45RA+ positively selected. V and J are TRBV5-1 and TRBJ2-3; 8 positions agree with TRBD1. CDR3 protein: CASSFRPDRGTDTQYF. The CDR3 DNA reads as TGCGCCAGCAGCTTCCGTCCGGACAGGGGCACAGATACGCAGTATTTT.